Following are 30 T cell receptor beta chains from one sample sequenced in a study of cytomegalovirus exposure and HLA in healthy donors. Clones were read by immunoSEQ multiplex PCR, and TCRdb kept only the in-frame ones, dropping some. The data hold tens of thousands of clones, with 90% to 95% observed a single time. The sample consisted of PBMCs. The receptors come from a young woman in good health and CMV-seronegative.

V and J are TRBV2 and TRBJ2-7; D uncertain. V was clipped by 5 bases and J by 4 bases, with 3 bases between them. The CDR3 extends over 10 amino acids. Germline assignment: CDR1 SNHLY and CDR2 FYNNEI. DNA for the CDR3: TGTGCCAGCAGTCTATACGAGCAGTACTTC. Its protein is CASSLYEQYF.

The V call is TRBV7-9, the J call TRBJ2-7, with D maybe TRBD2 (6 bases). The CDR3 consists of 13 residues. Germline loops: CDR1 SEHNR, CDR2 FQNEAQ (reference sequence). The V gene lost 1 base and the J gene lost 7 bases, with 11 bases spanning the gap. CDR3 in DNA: TGTGCCAGCAGCTTAGTGGAGGCGGGGGAGCAGTACTTC. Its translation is CASSLVEAGEQYF.

CDR3 in amino acids: CASSGGSYNEQFF. Written as DNA, the CDR3 is TGTGCCAGTAGCGGAGGCTCCTACAATGAGCAGTTCTTC. V is TRBV19 and J is TRBJ2-1, with a tentative D call TRBD2 (5 bases). CDR3 length: 13 residues. V gave up 6 bases and J gave up 0 bases, with 6 bases separating them. Germline values: CDR1 LNHDA, CDR2 SQIVND (reference sequence).

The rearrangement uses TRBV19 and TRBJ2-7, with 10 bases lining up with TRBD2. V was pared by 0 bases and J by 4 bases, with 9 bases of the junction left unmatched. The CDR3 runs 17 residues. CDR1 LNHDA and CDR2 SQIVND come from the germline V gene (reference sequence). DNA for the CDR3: TGTGCCAGTAGTATAGATCCCAGCGGGGGGGCCGGTTACGAGCAGTACTTC. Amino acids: CASSIDPSGGAGYEQYF.

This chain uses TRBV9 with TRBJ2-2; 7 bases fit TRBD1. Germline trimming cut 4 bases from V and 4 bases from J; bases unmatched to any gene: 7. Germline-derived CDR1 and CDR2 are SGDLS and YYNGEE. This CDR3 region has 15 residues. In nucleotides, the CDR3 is TGTGCCAGCAGCCCCTCGGGACAGTTCACCGGGGAGCTGTTTTTT. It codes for CASSPSGQFTGELFF.

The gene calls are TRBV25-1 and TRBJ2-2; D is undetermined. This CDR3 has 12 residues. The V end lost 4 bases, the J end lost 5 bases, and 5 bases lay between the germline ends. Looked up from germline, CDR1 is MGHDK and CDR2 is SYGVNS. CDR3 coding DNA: TGTGCCAGCAGTGTCAGGACCGGGGAGCTGTTTTTT. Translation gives CASSVRTGELFF.

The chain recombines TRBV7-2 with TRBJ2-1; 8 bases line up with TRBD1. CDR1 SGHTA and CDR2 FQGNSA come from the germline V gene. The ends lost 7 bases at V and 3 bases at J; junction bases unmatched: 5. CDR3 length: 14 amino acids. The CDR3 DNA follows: TGTGCCAGCACTCAGGGGGCCCTCTACAATGAGCAGTTCTTC. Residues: CASTQGALYNEQFF.

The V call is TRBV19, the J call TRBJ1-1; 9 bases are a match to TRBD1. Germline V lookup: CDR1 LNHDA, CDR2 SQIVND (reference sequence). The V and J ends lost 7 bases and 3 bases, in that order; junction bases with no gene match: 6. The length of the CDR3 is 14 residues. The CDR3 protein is CASISTGGYTEAFF. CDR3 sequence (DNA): TGTGCCAGTATTTCGACAGGGGGGTACACTGAAGCTTTCTTT.

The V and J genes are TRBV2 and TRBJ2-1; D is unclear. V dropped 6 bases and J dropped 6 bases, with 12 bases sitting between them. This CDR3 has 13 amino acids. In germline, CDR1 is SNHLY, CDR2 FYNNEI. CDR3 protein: CASSRTYGNEQFF. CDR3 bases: TGTGCCAGCAGCCGCACTTACGGCAATGAGCAGTTCTTC. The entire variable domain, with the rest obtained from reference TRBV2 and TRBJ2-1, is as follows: EPEVTQTPSHQVTQMGQEVILRCVPISNHLYFYWYRQILGQKVEFLVSFYNNEISEKSEIFDDQFSVERPDGSNFTLKIRSTKLEDSAMYFCASSRTYGNEQFFGPGTRLTVL.

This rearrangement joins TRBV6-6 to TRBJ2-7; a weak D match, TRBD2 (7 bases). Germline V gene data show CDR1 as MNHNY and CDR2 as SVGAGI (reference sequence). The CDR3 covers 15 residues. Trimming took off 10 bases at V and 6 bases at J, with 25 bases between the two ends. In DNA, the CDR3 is TGTGCCACACTACGGGCCGGGGGGCAAAGGTCCGAGCAGTACTTC. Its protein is CATLRAGGQRSEQYF.

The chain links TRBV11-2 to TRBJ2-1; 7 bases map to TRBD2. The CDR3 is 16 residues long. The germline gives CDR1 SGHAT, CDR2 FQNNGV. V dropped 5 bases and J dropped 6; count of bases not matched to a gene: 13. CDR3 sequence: CASSLQVAGLSNEQFF. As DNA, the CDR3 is TGTGCCAGCAGCCTTCAGGTAGCGGGTCTATCCAATGAGCAGTTCTTC.

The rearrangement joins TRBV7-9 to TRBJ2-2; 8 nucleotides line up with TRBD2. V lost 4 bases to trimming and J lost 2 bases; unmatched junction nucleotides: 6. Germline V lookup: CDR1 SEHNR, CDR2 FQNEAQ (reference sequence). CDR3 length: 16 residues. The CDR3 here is CASSSTLADNTGELFF. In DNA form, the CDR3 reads TGTGCCAGCAGCTCGACACTAGCGGACAACACCGGGGAGCTGTTTTTT. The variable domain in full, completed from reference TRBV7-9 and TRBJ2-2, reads DTGVSQNPRHKITKRGQNVTFRCDPISEHNRLYWYRQTLGQGPEFLTYFQNEAQLEKSRLLSDRFSAERPKGSFSTLEIQRTEQGDSAMYLCASSSTLADNTGELFFGEGSRLTVL.

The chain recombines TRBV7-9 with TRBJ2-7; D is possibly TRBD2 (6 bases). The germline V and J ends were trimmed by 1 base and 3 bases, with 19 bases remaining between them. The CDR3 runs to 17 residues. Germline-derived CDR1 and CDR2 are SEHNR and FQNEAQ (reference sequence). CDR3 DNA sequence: TGTGCCAGCAGCTTAGGCGGGGCAGGGAGCCCCTACTACGAGCAGTACGTC. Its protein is CASSLGGAGSPYYEQYV.

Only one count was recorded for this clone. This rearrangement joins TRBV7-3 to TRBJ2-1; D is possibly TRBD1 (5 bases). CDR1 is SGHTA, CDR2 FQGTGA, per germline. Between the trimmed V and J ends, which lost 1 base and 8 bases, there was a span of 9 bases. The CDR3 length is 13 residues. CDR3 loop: CASSLSRAHEQFF. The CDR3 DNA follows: TGTGCCAGCAGCTTAAGCAGGGCTCATGAGCAGTTCTTC. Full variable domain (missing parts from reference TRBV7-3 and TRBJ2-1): GAGVSQTPSNKVTEKGKYVELRCDPISGHTALYWYRQSLGQGPEFLIYFQGTGAADDSGLPNDRFFAVRPEGSVSTLKIQRTERGDSAVYLCASSLSRAHEQFFGPGTRLTVL.

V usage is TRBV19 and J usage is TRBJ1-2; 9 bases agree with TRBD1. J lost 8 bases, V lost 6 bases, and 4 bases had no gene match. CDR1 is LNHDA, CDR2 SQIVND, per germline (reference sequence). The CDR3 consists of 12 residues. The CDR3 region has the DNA TGTGCCAGTAGACGGACAGGGGAAGGCTACACCTTC. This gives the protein CASRRTGEGYTF.

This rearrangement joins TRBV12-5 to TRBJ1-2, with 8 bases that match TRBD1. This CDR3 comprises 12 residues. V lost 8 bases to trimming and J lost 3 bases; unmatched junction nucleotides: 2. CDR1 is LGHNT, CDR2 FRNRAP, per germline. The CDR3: CASQGAYYGYTF. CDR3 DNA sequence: TGTGCTAGTCAGGGGGCGTACTATGGCTACACCTTC.

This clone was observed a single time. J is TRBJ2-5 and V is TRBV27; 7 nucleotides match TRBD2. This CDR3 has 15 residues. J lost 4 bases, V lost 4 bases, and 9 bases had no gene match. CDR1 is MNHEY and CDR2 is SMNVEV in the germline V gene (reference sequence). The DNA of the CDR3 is TGTGCCAGCAGTTACGGAACAGGACTAGGAGAGACCCAGTACTTC. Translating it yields CASSYGTGLGETQYF.

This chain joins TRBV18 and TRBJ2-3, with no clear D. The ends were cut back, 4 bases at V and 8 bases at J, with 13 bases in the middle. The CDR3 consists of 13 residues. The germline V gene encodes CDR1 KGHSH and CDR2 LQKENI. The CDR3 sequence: CASSRPESLTQYF. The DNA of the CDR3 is TGTGCCAGCTCACGACCGGAGTCTCTTACGCAGTATTTT.

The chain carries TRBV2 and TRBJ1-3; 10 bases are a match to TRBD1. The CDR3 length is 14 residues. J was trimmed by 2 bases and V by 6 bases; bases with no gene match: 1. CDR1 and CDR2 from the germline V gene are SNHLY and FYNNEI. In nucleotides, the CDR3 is TGTGCCAGCAGGGACAGGGGGGCTGGAAACACCATATATTTT. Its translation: CASRDRGAGNTIYF.

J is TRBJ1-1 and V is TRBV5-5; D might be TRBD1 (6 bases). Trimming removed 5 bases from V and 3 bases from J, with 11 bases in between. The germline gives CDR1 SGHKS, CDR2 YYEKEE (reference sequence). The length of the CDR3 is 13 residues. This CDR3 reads CASRRRTDTEAFF. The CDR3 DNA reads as TGTGCCAGCAGACGTCGGACAGACACTGAAGCTTTCTTT. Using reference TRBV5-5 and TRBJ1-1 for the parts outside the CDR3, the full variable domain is DAGVTQSPTHLIKTRGQQVTLRCSPISGHKSVSWYQQVLGQGPQFIFQYYEKEERGRGNFPDRFSARQFPNYSSELNVNALLLGDSALYLCASRRRTDTEAFFGQGTRLTVV.

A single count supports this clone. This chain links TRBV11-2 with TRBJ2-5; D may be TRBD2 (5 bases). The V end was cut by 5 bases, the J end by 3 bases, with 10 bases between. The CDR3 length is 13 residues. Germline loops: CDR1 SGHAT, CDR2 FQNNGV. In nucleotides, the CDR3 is TGTGCCAGCAGCATGAGGGTTGAAGAGACCCAGTACTTC. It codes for CASSMRVEETQYF.

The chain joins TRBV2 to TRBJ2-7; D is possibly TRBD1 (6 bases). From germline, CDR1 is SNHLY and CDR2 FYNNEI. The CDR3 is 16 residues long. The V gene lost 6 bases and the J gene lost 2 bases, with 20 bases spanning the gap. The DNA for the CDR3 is TGTGCCAGCAGAGAAACCGGGACACCGACCACCTACGAGCAGTACTTC. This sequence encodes CASRETGTPTTYEQYF.

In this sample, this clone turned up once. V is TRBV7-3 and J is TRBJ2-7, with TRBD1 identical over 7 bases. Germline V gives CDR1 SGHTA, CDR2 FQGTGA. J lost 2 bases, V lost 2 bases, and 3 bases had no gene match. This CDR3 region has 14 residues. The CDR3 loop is CASSLAGGPYEQYF. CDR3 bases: TGTGCCAGCAGCTTAGCAGGGGGTCCCTACGAGCAGTACTTC.

The CDR3 loop reads CASSTFGEKAFF. CDR3 sequence (DNA): TGTGCCAGTAGTACGTTCGGGGAAAAAGCTTTCTTT. The chain couples TRBV19 to TRBJ1-1, with D hard to call. CDR3 length equals 12 residues. Germline values: CDR1 LNHDA, CDR2 SQIVND (reference sequence). The V end was cut by 4 bases, the J end by 9 bases, with 12 bases between.

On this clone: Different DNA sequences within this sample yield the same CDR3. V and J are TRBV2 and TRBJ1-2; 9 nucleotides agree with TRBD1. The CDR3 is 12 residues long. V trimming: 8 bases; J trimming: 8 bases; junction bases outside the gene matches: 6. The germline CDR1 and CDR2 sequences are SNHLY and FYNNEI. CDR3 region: CASSGTGSGYTF. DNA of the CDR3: TGTGCCAGCTCTGGGACAGGGTCCGGCTACACCTTC.

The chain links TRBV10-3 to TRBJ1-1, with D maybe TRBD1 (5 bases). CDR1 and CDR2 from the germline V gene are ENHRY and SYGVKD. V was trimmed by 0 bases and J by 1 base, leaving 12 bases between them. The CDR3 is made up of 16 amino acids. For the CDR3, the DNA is TGTGCCATCAGTGAGTCGGGGGGACGGCAGAACACTGAAGCTTTCTTT. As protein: CAISESGGRQNTEAFF.

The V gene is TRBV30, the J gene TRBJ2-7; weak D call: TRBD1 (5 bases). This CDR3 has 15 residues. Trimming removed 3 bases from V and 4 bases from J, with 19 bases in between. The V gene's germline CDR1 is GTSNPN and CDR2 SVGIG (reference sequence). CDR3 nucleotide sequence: TGTGCCTGGAGCATCGGGCAGCCTGGGGCTTACGAGCAGTACGTC. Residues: CAWSIGQPGAYEQYV.

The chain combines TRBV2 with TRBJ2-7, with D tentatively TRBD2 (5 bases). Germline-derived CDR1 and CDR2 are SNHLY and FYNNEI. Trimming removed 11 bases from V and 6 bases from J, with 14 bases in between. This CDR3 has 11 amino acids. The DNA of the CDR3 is TGTGCCCTCGGGGAAGGGAGCGAGCAGTACTTC. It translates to CALGEGSEQYF.

CDR3 sequence: CASSETGSNQPQHF. CDR3 bases: TGTGCCAGCAGTGAAACAGGAAGCAATCAGCCCCAGCATTTT. The V call is TRBV25-1, the J call TRBJ1-5; D is possibly TRBD1 (5 bases). The CDR3 extends over 14 amino acids. The germline V and J ends were trimmed by 2 bases and 1 base, with 6 bases remaining between them. CDR1 and CDR2 from the germline V gene are MGHDK and SYGVNS. The complete variable domain, with remaining parts taken from reference TRBV25-1 and TRBJ1-5, reads EADIYQTPRYLVIGTGKKITLECSQTMGHDKMYWYQQDPGMELHLIHYSYGVNSTEKGDLSSESTVSRIRTEHFPLTLESARPSHTSQYLCASSETGSNQPQHFGDGTRLSIL.

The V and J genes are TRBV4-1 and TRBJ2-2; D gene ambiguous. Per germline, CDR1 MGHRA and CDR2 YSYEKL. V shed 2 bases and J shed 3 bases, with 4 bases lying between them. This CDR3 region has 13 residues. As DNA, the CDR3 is TGCGCCAGCAGCCAACAGTACACCGGGGAGCTGTTTTTT. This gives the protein CASSQQYTGELFF.